Sequencing of this TCR beta chain was carried out in a study of neoadjuvant nivolumab and ipilimumab in lung cancer (dated by TCRdb to 2019 to 2021). Regarding the study in general: Intravenous nivolumab was dosed at 3 mg/kg on days 1, 15 and 29, and in the combination arm ipilimumab 1 mg/kg was added on day 1 only. TCR repertoires in pretherapy (baseline) peripheral blood were compared with TCR repertoires in tumors resected at surgery after neoadjuvant immune checkpoint blockade. The trial treated 44 patients with operable NSCLC: some 23 were randomized to nivolumab monotherapy and around 20 to nivolumab plus ipilimumab. The major pathologic response (MPR) rate in the intention-to-treat population in each study arm was designated as the primary trial endpoint. Matched pretherapy and resected tumor pairs were analyzed from seven patients, of whom four had been treated with nivolumab and three with nivolumab plus ipilimumab.

What this sample's time point label stands for: at surgical resection after neoadjuvant nivolumab +/- ipilimumab. The samples were obtained from NEOSTAR, a phase 2 randomized trial that tested neoadjuvant nivolumab or nivolumab plus ipilimumab, followed by surgery, in operable NSCLC. The receptor library was made with the immunoSEQ multiplex PCR assay. The authors processed their data as follows. Repertoires were summarized by richness and clonality, and significantly expanded and contracted clones were identified between pre- and post-therapy samples. TCRdb re-hosts the immuneACCESS table, in-frame sequences only. Its copies lack some clones; in the studies checked, an unresolved V gene accounts for under half of them, and the cause for the rest is not known. Clone size and V and J calls were adopted from that table, with D and trimming inferred from the DNA. The sample has about 33,000 clones on record, 92% of them singletons. The ten largest clones capture 2.1% of the sample.

As for this clone: Its binding antigen is unknown. Base-call qualities are not available, and no considerably larger clone is one nucleotide away.

CDR1 and CDR2 are read off the germline V gene as SNHLY and FYNNEI. V is pared back by 6 bases and J by 3 bases, with 10 bases lying between the germline termini. The CDR3 has 13 amino acids, counting the end cysteine and phenylalanine. Only the CDR3 region is kept as DNA, spanning 39 bases read in frame from base 1. General conclusions and limits of the study: From pretherapy to surgery, increases in tumor T-cell richness and clonality were observed in three of three dual-therapy tumors but in only two of four nivolumab-treated tumors. Compared with tumor-adjacent uninvolved lung, resected tumors had greater TCR richness and clonality, and increases showed up in more of the dual-therapy-treated tumors. No significant correlation was found between TCR clonality and pathologic tumor regression, and only one major-pathologic-response sample was available for the clonality analysis. TCR sequencing was performed in a small number of samples. A positive correlation was observed between pretherapy blood TCR richness and richness in tumors resected after neoadjuvant therapy (Spearman R = 0.82).

This chain joins TRBV2 to TRBJ2-3, with no confidently assigned D gene. This TCR was recovered from an adult with non-small cell lung cancer. The input for sequencing was peripheral blood, taken after neoadjuvant nivolumab, alone or with ipilimumab, at or shortly before surgery. CDR3 region: CASSGEITDTQYF. The DNA reads as follows: TGTGCCAGCAGCGGCGAAATAACAGATACGCAGTATTTT.